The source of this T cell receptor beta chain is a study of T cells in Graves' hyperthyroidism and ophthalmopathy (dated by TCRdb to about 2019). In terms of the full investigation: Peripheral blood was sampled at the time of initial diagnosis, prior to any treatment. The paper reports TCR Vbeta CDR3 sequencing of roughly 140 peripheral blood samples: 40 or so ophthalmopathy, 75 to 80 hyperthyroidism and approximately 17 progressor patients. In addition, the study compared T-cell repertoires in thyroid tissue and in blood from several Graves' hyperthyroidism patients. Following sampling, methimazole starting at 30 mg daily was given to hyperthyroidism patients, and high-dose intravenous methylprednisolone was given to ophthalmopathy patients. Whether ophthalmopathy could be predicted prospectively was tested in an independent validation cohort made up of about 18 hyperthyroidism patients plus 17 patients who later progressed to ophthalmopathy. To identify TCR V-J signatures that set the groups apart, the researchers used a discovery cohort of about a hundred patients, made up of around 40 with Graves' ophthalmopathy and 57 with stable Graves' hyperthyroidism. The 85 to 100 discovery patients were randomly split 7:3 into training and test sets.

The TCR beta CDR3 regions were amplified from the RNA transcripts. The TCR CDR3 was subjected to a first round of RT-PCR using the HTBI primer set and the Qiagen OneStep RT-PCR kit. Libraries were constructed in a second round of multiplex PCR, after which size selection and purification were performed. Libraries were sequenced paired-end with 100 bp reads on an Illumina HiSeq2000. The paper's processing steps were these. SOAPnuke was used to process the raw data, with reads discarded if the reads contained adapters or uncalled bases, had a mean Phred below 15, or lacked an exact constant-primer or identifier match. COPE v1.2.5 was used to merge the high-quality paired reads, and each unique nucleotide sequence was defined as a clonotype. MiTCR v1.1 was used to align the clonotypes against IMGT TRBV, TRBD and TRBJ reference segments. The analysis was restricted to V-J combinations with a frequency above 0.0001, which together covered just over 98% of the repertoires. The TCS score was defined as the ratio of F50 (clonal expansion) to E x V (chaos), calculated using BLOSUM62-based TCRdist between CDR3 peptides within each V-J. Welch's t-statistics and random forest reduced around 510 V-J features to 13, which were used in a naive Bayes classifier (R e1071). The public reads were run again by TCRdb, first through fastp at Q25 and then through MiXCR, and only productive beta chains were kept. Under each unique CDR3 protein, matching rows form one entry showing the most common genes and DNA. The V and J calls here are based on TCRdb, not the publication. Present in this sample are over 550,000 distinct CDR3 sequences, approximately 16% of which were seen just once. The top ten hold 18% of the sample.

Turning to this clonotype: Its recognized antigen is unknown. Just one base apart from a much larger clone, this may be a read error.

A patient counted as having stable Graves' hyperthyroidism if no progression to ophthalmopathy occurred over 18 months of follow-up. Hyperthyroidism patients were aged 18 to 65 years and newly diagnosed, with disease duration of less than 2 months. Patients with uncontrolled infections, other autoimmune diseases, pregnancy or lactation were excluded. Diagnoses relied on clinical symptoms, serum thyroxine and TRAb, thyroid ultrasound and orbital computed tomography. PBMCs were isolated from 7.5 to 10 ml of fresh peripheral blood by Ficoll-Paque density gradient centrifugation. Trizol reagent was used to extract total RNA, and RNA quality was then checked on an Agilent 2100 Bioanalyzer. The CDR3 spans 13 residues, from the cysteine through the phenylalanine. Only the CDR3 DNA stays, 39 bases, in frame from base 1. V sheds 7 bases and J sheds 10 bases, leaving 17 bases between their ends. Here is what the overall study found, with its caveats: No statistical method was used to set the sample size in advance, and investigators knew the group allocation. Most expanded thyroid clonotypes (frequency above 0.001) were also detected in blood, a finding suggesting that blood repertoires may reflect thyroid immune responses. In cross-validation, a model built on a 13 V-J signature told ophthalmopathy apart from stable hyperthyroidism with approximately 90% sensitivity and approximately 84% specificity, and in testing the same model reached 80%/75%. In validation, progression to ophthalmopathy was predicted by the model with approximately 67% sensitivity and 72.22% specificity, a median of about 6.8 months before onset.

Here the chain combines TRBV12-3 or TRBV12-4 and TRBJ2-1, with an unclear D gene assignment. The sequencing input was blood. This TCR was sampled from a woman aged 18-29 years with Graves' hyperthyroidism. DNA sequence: TGTGCCAGCACCCCAAACCGGGTCCACGAGCAGTTCTTC. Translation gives CASTPNRVHEQFF.